This TCR beta chain was profiled in a study of blood T cell repertoires in COVID-19. Study as a whole: The origin of the acute and convalescent COVID-19 samples was the United States, Italy and Spain. PBMCs, B-cell-depleted T cells, or T cells were the source of the cDNA or gDNA that made up the material.

Per the study methods: By means of reference gene primer amplification, nucleated cell counts were estimated. The protocol was immunoSEQ multiplex PCR, while the TCRdb copy is restricted to in-frame clones and leaves out a portion. V and J calls and clone size are those listed in that table; D and trimming were worked out from the DNA. The sample consists of 100,000 to 150,000 clones, around 89% of them appearing once. This TCR derives from a man between 45 and 60 years old with acute or convalescent COVID-19. Sequenced input: peripheral blood.

The CDR3 region is CASSHRKGSTEAFF. For the CDR3, the DNA is TGTGCCAGCAGCCATAGAAAAGGGAGCACTGAAGCTTTCTTT. The chain joins TRBV3-1 (or the pseudogene TRBV3-2) to TRBJ1-1; no clear D. The length of the CDR3 is 14 residues. The germline V gene has CDR1 LGHDT and CDR2 YNNKEL (reference sequence). Trimming took 3 bases from V and 4 from J, leaving 12 bases between them.